These T cell receptor beta chains were read from a single sample in a study of cytomegalovirus exposure and HLA in healthy donors. This table comes from immunoSEQ multiplex PCR, and its TCRdb copy is limited to in-frame clones, with some not included. The repertoire holds under 150,000 clones, with around 81% as singletons. Sequencing input: PBMCs. Every receptor here comes from a male donor in good health and CMV-seronegative. Each CDR3 is given with its conserved first and last residue. D genes are given only for firm matches. Size tells how often a clone was seen (once, few, many) or the class of an expanded clone, and some rows leave it out.

>NA|NA|TRBV9|TRBJ2-3
CASSVDPDTQYF
TGTGCCAGCAGCGTAGATCCGGATACGCAGTATTTT
>NA|NA|TRBV15|TRBJ1-2
CATSRSRGSYGYTF
TGTGCCACCAGCAGGTCCCGGGGGAGCTATGGCTACACCTTC
>NA|NA|TRBV4-3|TRBJ2-2
CASSQDWASSTGELFF
TGCGCCAGCAGCCAAGATTGGGCTAGCTCTACCGGGGAGCTGTTTTTT
>NA|TRBD1|TRBV30|TRBJ2-2
CAWSRIGQGGNTGELFF
TGTGCCTGGAGCCGAATCGGACAGGGAGGGAACACCGGGGAGCTGTTTTTT
>NA|NA|TRBV18|TRBJ1-1
CASSPTTGQGEAFF
TGTGCCAGCTCACCGACGACAGGTCAGGGTGAAGCTTTCTTT
>once|NA|TRBV5-6|TRBJ1-2
CASSHTRGEYGYTF
TGTGCCAGCAGCCATACAAGGGGCGAGTATGGCTACACCTTC
>NA|NA|TRBV21-1|TRBJ1-6
CASSTRGAGQLRGWNSPLHF
TGTGCCAGCAGCACCCGAGGGGCGGGACAGCTTCGGGGGTGGAATTCACCCCTCCACTTT
>NA|TRBD1|TRBV18|TRBJ2-7
CASSPGQGFYEQYF
TGTGCCAGCTCACCAGGACAGGGCTTCTACGAGCAGTACTTC
>NA|NA|TRBV9|TRBJ1-3
CASSVASGDLSGNTIYF
TGTGCCAGCAGCGTAGCCTCAGGGGATTTGTCTGGAAACACCATATATTTT
>NA|NA|TRBV11-2|TRBJ1-1
CASSYYRVGGKGTEAFF
TGTGCCAGCAGCTACTATAGGGTGGGGGGAAAGGGTACTGAAGCTTTCTTT
>few|NA|TRBV30|TRBJ1-2
CAWSVPGGYTF
TGTGCCTGGAGTGTTCCGGGGGGCTACACCTTC
>NA|TRBD2|TRBV7-2|TRBJ2-7
CASSLDPTSGGDYEQYF
TGTGCCAGCAGCTTAGACCCCACTAGCGGGGGGGACTACGAGCAGTACTTC
>NA|NA|TRBV2|TRBJ1-4
CASSGDLHRVPNEKLFF
TGTGCCAGCAGTGGAGATTTGCACAGAGTACCTAATGAAAAACTGTTTTTT
>NA|TRBD1|TRBV7-2|TRBJ2-5
CASSSEGTGRETQYF
TGTGCCAGCAGCTCCGAAGGGACAGGGCGGGAGACCCAGTACTTC
>NA|NA|TRBV30|TRBJ2-3
CAWSVYPPSTDTQYF
TGTGCCTGGAGTGTGTATCCTCCTAGCACAGATACGCAGTATTTT
>NA|TRBD1|TRBV6-5|TRBJ1-4
CASSRQGASEKLFF
TGTGCCAGCAGTCGACAGGGGGCGAGTGAAAAACTGTTTTTT
>NA|TRBD1|TRBV7-9|TRBJ1-5
CASSDPGQGGNQPQHF
TGTGCCAGCAGCGATCCGGGACAGGGTGGCAATCAGCCCCAGCATTTT
>NA|TRBD1|TRBV6-1|TRBJ2-1
CASSEWGIGDRGSYNEQFF
TGTGCCAGCAGTGAATGGGGAATAGGGGACAGGGGCTCCTACAATGAGCAGTTCTTC
>NA|TRBD2|TRBV4-1|TRBJ2-5
CASGPTSGTQETQYF
TGCGCCAGCGGACCGACTAGCGGGACCCAAGAGACCCAGTACTTC
>few|TRBD2|TRBV6-5|TRBJ2-5
CASRGLSTETQYF
TGTGCCAGCAGGGGACTATCTACGGAGACCCAGTACTTC
>few|TRBD1|TRBV30|TRBJ1-1
CAWTHSTGRWDTEAFF
TGTGCCTGGACGCATTCGACAGGGAGATGGGACACTGAAGCTTTCTTT
>once|TRBD1|TRBV13|TRBJ2-7
CASSFRGQGNGEQYF
TGTGCCAGCAGCTTTCGTGGACAGGGAAACGGCGAGCAGTACTTC
>NA|TRBD1|TRBV7-9|TRBJ1-3
CASSLSARTGGRGNTIYF
TGTGCCAGCAGCCTTTCCGCACGGACAGGGGGACGTGGAAACACCATATATTTT
>NA|NA|TRBV7-8|TRBJ1-6
CASSLVVQESSYNSPLHF
TGTGCCAGCAGCTTAGTGGTACAGGAGAGCTCCTATAATTCACCCCTCCACTTT
>NA|TRBD1|TRBV30|TRBJ2-1
CAWSVTIRTGSYNEQFF
TGTGCCTGGAGTGTTACAATACGGACAGGGTCCTACAATGAGCAGTTCTTC
>NA|TRBD1|TRBV15|TRBJ2-2
CATSRDMGQANTGELFF
TGTGCCACCAGCAGAGATATGGGACAGGCGAACACCGGGGAGCTGTTTTTT
>once|NA|TRBV30|TRBJ1-6
CAWRSGEFSPLHF
TGTGCCTGGAGATCGGGTGAGTTTTCACCCCTCCACTTT
>few|TRBD1|TRBV14|TRBJ1-2
CASSQLRTGGDYGYTF
TGTGCCAGCAGCCAACTACGGACAGGGGGCGACTATGGCTACACCTTC
>NA|TRBD2|TRBV5-1|TRBJ2-7
CASSSGTSGEAYEQYF
TGCGCCAGCAGCTCCGGGACTAGCGGCGAGGCCTACGAGCAGTACTTC